The clone carrying this T cell receptor (beta chain) was counted only a few times. The target antigen is unknown. Preparation of the TCRbeta library involved a method that used unique molecular identifiers. TCRdb recomputed calls from the PCR reads with MiXCR, one row per CDR3 protein. The table lists 600,000 or so distinct CDR3 sequences, around 23% of them singletons. This sample was taken from a study of T-cell reconstitution after alpha-beta-depleted transplantation in children. Study results and caveats: A year post-transplant, T-cell counts and diversity derived mostly from newly produced T cells. Where some patients showed high TCRbeta diversity at day 60, it came from recipient T cells and thymic progenitors that had survived. Reported findings indicate that, about two months after transplant, alpha-beta T cells came from several hundred expanded clones, which were derived from non-depleted graft cells.

The V segment lost 2 bases and the J segment 9 bases; nucleotides outside the gene matches: 2. This CDR3 spans 13 amino acids. Germline assignment: CDR1 MNHEY and CDR2 SVGAGI. The clonotype originates from a boy less than two years old who had a stem cell transplant for acute myeloid leukemia, so the T cells may come from the graft donor. V usage is TRBV6-5 and J usage is TRBJ2-2, with 8 nucleotides matching TRBD1. The sample was PBMCs, mostly from graft donor cells, taken 360 days after TCRalphabeta/CD19-depleted stem cell transplant. The CDR3 reads CASSYDRGWELFF. CDR3 DNA: TGTGCCAGCAGTTACGACAGGGGCTGGGAGCTGTTTTTT.